These 19 T cell receptor beta chains were sequenced from one sample in a study of human T cells and chemical hapten exposure. TCRdb redid the calling of the RACE reads with MiXCR, one entry per CDR3 protein. The table shows about 90,000 distinct CDR3 sequences, with 8.5% to 9% occurring only once. Time point noted: pre-sensitization, week 0. The treatment denotes: therapeutic diphenylcyclopropenone sensitization with weekly scalp DPC. Sequencing was performed on whole blood, taken in connection with sensitization to the hapten diphenylcyclopropenone (DPC). The receptors stem from a man aged 40-50 years with alopecia areata. Some clones in this sample may be carry-over from other donors' samples.

This clonotype was found a few times. This chain links TRBV12-3 or TRBV12-4 with TRBJ2-3; D ambiguous. The V end was cut by 3 bases, the J end by 4 bases, with 8 bases between. This CDR3 is 13 amino acids long. The CDR3: CASSFSRPDTQYF. CDR3 DNA: TGTGCCAGCAGTTTTTCGCGACCAGATACGCAGTATTTT.

The CDR3, as DNA: TGTGCCAGCAGCGCCGTCCAGGGCACCGGGGAGCTGTTTTTT. This translates into CASSAVQGTGELFF. This chain connects TRBV3-1 to TRBJ2-2, with D possibly TRBD1 on 5 matching bases. Germline lookup yields CDR1 LGHDT and CDR2 YNNKEL (reference sequence). V shed 5 bases and J shed 4 bases, with 11 bases lying between them. CDR3 size: 14 residues.

This clonotype came up a few times. The V and J genes are TRBV7-2 and TRBJ2-5; TRBD2 agrees at 12 bases. Germline CDR1 SGHTA, CDR2 FQGNSA. The trim removed 7 bases at V and 2 bases at J, leaving 8 bases unmatched. This CDR3 has 16 residues. CDR3 bases: TGTGCCAGCACCCTTAATGGACTAGCGGGACAAGAGACCCAGTACTTC. It encodes CASTLNGLAGQETQYF.

This clonotype came up a few times. V and J are TRBV7-2 and TRBJ1-2; 8 bases are a match to TRBD1. Per the germline V gene, CDR1 is SGHTA and CDR2 is FQGNSA. This CDR3 has 15 amino acids. V shed 5 bases and J 0 bases; nucleotides not matched to a gene: 5. CDR3 nucleotide sequence: TGTGCCAGCAGCCAAAAGACAGGGGCTAACTATGGCTACACCTTC. Protein product: CASSQKTGANYGYTF. Together with reference TRBV7-2 and TRBJ1-2, the CDR3 gives the full variable domain: GAGVSQSPSNKVTEKGKDVELRCDPISGHTALYWYRQSLGQGLEFLIYFQGNSAPDKSGLPSDRFSAERTGGSVSTLTIQRTQQEDSAVYLCASSQKTGANYGYTFGSGTRLTVV.

In this sample, this clonotype is medium-sized. This chain uses TRBV6-2 or TRBV6-3 with TRBJ2-5, with 7 bases aligning to TRBD2. Trimming removed 0 bases from V and 4 bases from J; junction bases left unmatched: 2. Germline lookup yields CDR1 MNHEY and CDR2 SVGEGT. This CDR3 is 14 amino acids long. CDR3 protein: CASSYSGGTETQYF. The DNA for the CDR3 is TGTGCCAGCAGTTACTCGGGAGGGACAGAGACCCAGTACTTC.

This sequence joins TRBV29-1 and TRBJ2-3; TRBD2 matches 14 bases. CDR3 size: 17 residues. Trimming took 8 bases from V and 0 from J; bases not matched to a gene: 10. The germline V gene encodes CDR1 SQVTM and CDR2 ANQGSEA. DNA of the CDR3: TGCAGCCATGATGGGACTAGCGGGGGCCCTAGCACAGATACGCAGTATTTT. Its translation: CSHDGTSGGPSTDTQYF.

This clonotype was seen ten or more times. The chain has TRBV29-1 and TRBJ1-2; no clear D. V lost 7 bases and J lost 7, with 16 bases in between. The CDR3 extends over 12 amino acids. Per the germline V gene, CDR1 is SQVTM and CDR2 is ANQGSEA. The CDR3 reads CSGGDLALGYTF. For the CDR3, the DNA is TGCAGCGGCGGGGATCTCGCGCTTGGCTACACCTTC.

This clonotype was picked up a small number of times. CDR3 nucleotide sequence: TGTGCCAGCAGCCCCCCAGACAATGAGCAGTTCTTC. Residues: CASSPPDNEQFF. The rearrangement joins TRBV7-2 to TRBJ2-1; D unresolved. CDR3 size: 12 residues. The ends were cut back, 5 bases at V and 5 bases at J, with 7 bases in the middle. Germline-derived CDR1 and CDR2 are SGHTA and FQGNSA. Based on the CDR3 plus reference TRBV7-2 and TRBJ2-1, the full variable domain is GAGVSQSPSNKVTEKGKDVELRCDPISGHTALYWYRQSLGQGLEFLIYFQGNSAPDKSGLPSDRFSAERTGGSVSTLTIQRTQQEDSAVYLCASSPPDNEQFFGPGTRLTVL.

This clonotype came up a few times. The chain employs TRBV7-2 and TRBJ2-7; perhaps TRBD2 as D (6 bases). Trimming took off 11 bases at V and 4 bases at J, with 21 bases between the two ends. The CDR3 is 14 amino acids. Germline CDR1 reads SGHTA; CDR2 reads FQGNSA. The CDR3 region is CAVPGLEHPYEQYV. CDR3 coding DNA: TGTGCCGTGCCGGGACTGGAACACCCTTACGAGCAGTACGTC.

This clonotype has at least ten counts. The CDR3 nucleotides are TGTGCCAGCAGTGCCGACAGAGGGCCCAATCAGCCCCAGCATTTT. It is translated as CASSADRGPNQPQHF. The rearrangement uses TRBV27 and TRBJ1-5; TRBD1 might be the D (5 bases). V was clipped by 5 bases and J by 3 bases, with 14 bases between them. Germline CDR1 and CDR2: MNHEY and SMNVEV (reference sequence). The CDR3 consists of 15 residues.

This clonotype was picked up a small number of times. The rearrangement uses TRBV4-2 and TRBJ1-3, with TRBD1 matching over 8 bases. Trimming cost V 4 bases and J 4 bases; bases outside gene matches: 9. The V gene's germline CDR1 is LGHNA and CDR2 YNFKEQ. CDR3 length equals 16 residues. The CDR3 region is CASSRDNRGGGNTIYF. The CDR3 region has the DNA TGTGCCAGCAGCCGCGATAACAGGGGGGGCGGAAACACCATATATTTT.

In its sample, this clonotype was seen many times. CDR3 residues: CASSLVGRASNQPQHF. The CDR3 DNA follows: TGTGCCAGCAGCCTAGTCGGCAGGGCTAGCAATCAGCCCCAGCATTTT. The chain joins TRBV14 to TRBJ1-5, with D tentatively TRBD1 (5 bases). Looked up from germline, CDR1 is SGHDN and CDR2 is FVKESK. V was trimmed by 4 bases and J by 0 bases, leaving 13 bases between them. This CDR3 has 16 amino acids. The full variable domain, completed using reference TRBV14 and TRBJ1-5, is EAGVTQFPSHSVIEKGQTVTLRCDPISGHDNLYWYRRVMGKEIKFLLHFVKESKQDESGMPNNRFLAERTGGTYSTLKVQPAELEDSGVYFCASSLVGRASNQPQHFGDGTRLSIL.

The genes are TRBV5-5 and TRBJ1-1; D unclear. CDR3 length: 15 residues. The V end lost 9 bases, the J end lost 0 bases, and 18 bases lay between the germline ends. The germline V gene encodes CDR1 SGHKS and CDR2 YYEKEE (reference sequence). DNA for the CDR3: TGTGCCACCTCCGTCCCAGCCCCAATGAACACTGAAGCTTTCTTT. Its protein is CATSVPAPMNTEAFF.

This clonotype was detected only a few times. V is TRBV6-5 and J is TRBJ2-2; TRBD1 aligns across 7 bases. The length of the CDR3 is 15 residues. Germline V gene lookup returns CDR1 MNHEY and CDR2 SVGAGI. Trimming took 6 bases from V and 5 from J; bases not matched to a gene: 9. CDR3 sequence reads: CASRPPGQPTGELFF. The CDR3 bases are TGTGCCAGCAGACCTCCGGGACAGCCTACCGGGGAGCTGTTTTTT.

The rearrangement links TRBV6-5 to TRBJ2-1, with 10 bases fitting TRBD2. CDR3 size: 15 residues. V shed 5 bases, J shed 1 base, and the junction held 2 bases outside the gene matches. CDR1 MNHEY and CDR2 SVGAGI come from the germline V gene. The CDR3 reads CASSETSGSYNEQFF. The DNA of the CDR3 is TGTGCCAGCAGTGAGACTAGCGGGTCCTACAATGAGCAGTTCTTC.

This clonotype occurred many times. The chain joins TRBV14 to TRBJ2-3; D remains ambiguous. The CDR3 sequence is 13 residues long. CDR1 and CDR2 (germline): SGHDN, FVKESK. V lost 4 bases to trimming and J lost 6 bases, with 11 bases between them. CDR3 coding DNA: TGTGCCAGCAGCCTTGGTTCTCTTGATACGCAGTATTTT. Translated: CASSLGSLDTQYF.

This clonotype has a count of ten or more. The chain links TRBV20-1 to TRBJ2-7; 7 bases agree with TRBD2. V lost 4 bases and J lost 0; bases outside the gene matches: 9. The CDR3 is 15 residues long. Germline V gene data show CDR1 as DFQATT and CDR2 as SNEGSKA (reference sequence). The chain's CDR3 is CSAKARDYSSYEQYF. CDR3 nucleotides: TGCAGTGCTAAGGCCCGGGACTATTCCTCCTACGAGCAGTACTTC.

This clonotype was seen more than once but under ten times. This chain uses TRBV7-9 with TRBJ2-7, with D possibly matching TRBD1 (6 bases). The CDR3 is made up of 16 amino acids. Trimming shortened V by 2 bases and J by 1 base, and 15 bases separated the two germline ends. The germline CDR1 and CDR2 sequences are SEHNR and FQNEAQ (reference sequence). Written as DNA, the CDR3 is TGTGCCAGCAGCTTACGACAGGTCGATTGGTCCTACGAGCAGTACGTC. It yields the protein CASSLRQVDWSYEQYV.

This clonotype was found many times. This chain connects TRBV7-8 to TRBJ2-7; 7 bases are shared with TRBD1. This CDR3 region has 14 residues. Germline V gene sequence: CDR1 SGHVS, CDR2 FQNEAQ. Unmatched junction bases numbered 1, after V lost 1 base and J lost 1 base. This CDR3 is CASSLGDRSYEQYV. The CDR3 DNA reads as TGTGCCAGCAGCTTAGGGGACAGATCCTACGAGCAGTACGTC.